Presented here are 6 T cell receptor beta chains from one specimen sequenced in a study of blood T cell repertoires in COVID-19 (TCRdb year 2020). Receptor libraries were prepared by the immunoSEQ multiplex PCR assay. This is the immuneACCESS table as TCRdb keeps it, with only in-frame sequences that have V and J called. A part of the clones is gone; compared with another copy, unresolved V genes explain less than half, and the rest is unexplained. The sample table records under 95,000 clones; about nine tenths of these occur just once. The top ten constitute approximately 2.8% of the sample. The specimen was peripheral blood. The source is a man aged 45-65 years with COVID-19, enrolled during active disease.

V gene TRBV7-8 combines with J gene TRBJ1-4; unclear D gene. There are 15 residues in the CDR3. The V and J ends lost 5 bases and 5 bases respectively, with 15 bases between them. The germline V gene has CDR1 SGHVS and CDR2 FQNEAQ. In DNA, the CDR3 is TGTGCCAGCAGCGCAAGCGGGAGCCTAAATGAAAAACTGTTTTTT. As protein: CASSASGSLNEKLFF.

The chain is built from TRBV19 and TRBJ1-5; 12 bases fit TRBD1. This CDR3 has 17 residues. The V gene end was trimmed by 7 bases and the J gene end by 4 bases; junction bases not matched to a gene: 11. The germline V gene encodes CDR1 LNHDA and CDR2 SQIVND (reference sequence). DNA of the CDR3: TGTGCCAGTAAGCAAGGGGGACAGGGGGCAGGGAATCAGCCCCAGCATTTT. Protein: CASKQGGQGAGNQPQHF. The whole variable domain, remainder taken from reference TRBV19 and TRBJ1-5, is DGGITQSPKYLFRKEGQNVTLSCEQNLNHDAMYWYRQDPGQGLRLIYYSQIVNDFQKGDIAEGYSVSREKKESFPLTVTSAQKNPTAFYLCASKQGGQGAGNQPQHFGDGTRLSIL.

This clone was counted once. The rearrangement uses TRBV2 and TRBJ1-5, with D possibly being TRBD1 (6 bases). The CDR3 has 15 residues. Germline V gene data show CDR1 as SNHLY and CDR2 as FYNNEI. Trimming took off 2 bases at V and 4 bases at J, with 12 bases between the two ends. CDR3 DNA: TGTGCCAGCAGTGAAACGAAGACAGGTAATCAGCCCCAGCATTTT. As protein: CASSETKTGNQPQHF.

CDR3 sequence reads: CASSIGRGVYGYTF. In DNA, the CDR3 is TGTGCCAGTAGTATCGGACGGGGAGTTTATGGCTACACCTTC. V and J are TRBV19 and TRBJ1-2; D gene unclear. The CDR3 length is 14 residues. Trimming removed 3 bases at V and 5 bases at J, with 13 bases between. Germline values: CDR1 LNHDA, CDR2 SQIVND (reference sequence).

CDR3 protein: CSVESGYGYTF. The CDR3 coding sequence is TGCAGCGTTGAATCAGGCTATGGCTACACCTTC. This chain joins TRBV29-1 and TRBJ1-2; D is ambiguous. The CDR3 has 11 residues. The germline gives CDR1 SQVTM, CDR2 ANQGSEA. Trimming cost V 2 bases and J 4 bases, with 5 bases left between them.

The chain combines TRBV24-1 with TRBJ2-3; the match to TRBD2 covers 15 bases. The CDR3 runs to 19 residues. Germline lookup yields CDR1 KGHDR and CDR2 SFDVKD. V trimming: 3 bases; J trimming: 1 base; junction bases outside the gene matches: 7. The CDR3 loop reads CATSDPGTSGRFGTDTQYF. The DNA for the CDR3 is TGTGCCACCAGTGATCCCGGGACTAGCGGGAGGTTTGGCACAGATACGCAGTATTTT.